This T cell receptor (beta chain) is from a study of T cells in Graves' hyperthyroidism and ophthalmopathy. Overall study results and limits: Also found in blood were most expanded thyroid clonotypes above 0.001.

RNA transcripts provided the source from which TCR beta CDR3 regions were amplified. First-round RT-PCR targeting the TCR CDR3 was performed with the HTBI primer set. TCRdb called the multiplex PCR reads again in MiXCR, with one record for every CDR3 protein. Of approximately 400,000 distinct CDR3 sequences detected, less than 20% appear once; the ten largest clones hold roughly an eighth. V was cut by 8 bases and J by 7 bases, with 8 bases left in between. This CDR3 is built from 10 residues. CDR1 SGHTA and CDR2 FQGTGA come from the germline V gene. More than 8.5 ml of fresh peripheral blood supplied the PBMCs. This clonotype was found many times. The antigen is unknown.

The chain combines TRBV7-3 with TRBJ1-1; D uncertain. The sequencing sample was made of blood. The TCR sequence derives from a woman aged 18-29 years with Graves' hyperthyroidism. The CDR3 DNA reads TGTGCCAGCCCCAAGGTTGAAGCTTTCTTT. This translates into CASPKVEAFF.